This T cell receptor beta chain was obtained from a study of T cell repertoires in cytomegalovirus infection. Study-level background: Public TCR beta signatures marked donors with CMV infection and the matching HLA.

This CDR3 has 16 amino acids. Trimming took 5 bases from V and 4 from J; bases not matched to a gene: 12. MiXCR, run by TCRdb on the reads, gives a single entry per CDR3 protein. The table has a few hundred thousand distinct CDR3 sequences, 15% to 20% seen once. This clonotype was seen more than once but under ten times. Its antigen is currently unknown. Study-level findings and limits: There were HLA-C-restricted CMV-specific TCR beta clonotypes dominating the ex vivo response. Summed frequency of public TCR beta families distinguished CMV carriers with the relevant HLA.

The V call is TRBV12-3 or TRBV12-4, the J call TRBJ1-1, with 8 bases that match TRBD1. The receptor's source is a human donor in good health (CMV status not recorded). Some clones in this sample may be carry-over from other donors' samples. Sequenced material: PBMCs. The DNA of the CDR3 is TGTGCCAGCAGTCTCACATGGACAGGGCCGAGCACTGAAGCTTTCTTT. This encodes CASSLTWTGPSTEAFF.